This T cell receptor (beta chain) was observed in a study of technical replicates of blood from four donors. TCRdb's copy holds only in-frame clones and misses some; the assay was immunoSEQ multiplex PCR. The sample lists 65,000 to 80,000 clones, nearly 98% occurring once. Germline values: CDR1 SNHLY, CDR2 FYNNEI. J was trimmed by 8 bases and V by 6 bases; bases with no gene match: 2. The CDR3 totals 11 residues. Material: T cells isolated from PBMCs. The TCR originated in a human donor in good health. This rearrangement joins TRBV2 to TRBJ1-2, with TRBD1 matching 8 bases. CDR3 in amino acids: CASSGTGGYTF. In nucleotides, the CDR3 is TGTGCCAGCAGCGGGACAGGCGGCTACACCTTC.